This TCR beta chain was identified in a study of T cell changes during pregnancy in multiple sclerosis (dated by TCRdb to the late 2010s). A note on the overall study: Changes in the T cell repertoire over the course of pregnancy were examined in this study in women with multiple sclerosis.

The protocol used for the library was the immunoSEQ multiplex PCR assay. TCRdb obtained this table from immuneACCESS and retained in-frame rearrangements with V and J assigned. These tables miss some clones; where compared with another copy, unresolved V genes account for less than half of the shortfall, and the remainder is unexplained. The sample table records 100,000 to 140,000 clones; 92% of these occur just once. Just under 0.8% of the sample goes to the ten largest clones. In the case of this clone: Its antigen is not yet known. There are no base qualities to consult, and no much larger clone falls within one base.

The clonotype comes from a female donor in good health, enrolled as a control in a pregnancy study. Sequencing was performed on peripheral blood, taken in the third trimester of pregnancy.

The CDR3 in this case is CASSLDGTGASNQPQHF. Here is the DNA: TGCGCCAGCAGCTTGGACGGGACAGGGGCAAGCAATCAGCCCCAGCATTTT. The V and J segments used are TRBV5-1 and TRBJ1-5, with 10 bases matching TRBD1. Measured from the cysteine to the phenylalanine, the CDR3 is 17 residues long. This entry keeps only the CDR3 DNA: 51 bases, framed from base 1. The junction shows trimming of 0 bases on V and 1 base on J, and the gene matches do not reach 4 bases of it. CDR1 is given as SGHRS and CDR2 as YFSETQ, both from the germline V gene.